The rows below give T cell receptor beta chains drawn from one sample of a study of vaccination and CD4 T cells after COVID-19. Antigens for these TCRs are unknown. MiXCR was run by TCRdb on the PCR reads, yielding one entry per CDR3 protein. The profile shows over 6,500 distinct CDR3 sequences, 50% to 70% of them singletons. Sequenced: CD4+ T cells from blood, cultured in vitro. These receptors were collected from a human donor who had recovered from COVID-19. The CDR3 runs from the conserved cysteine through the conserved F or W. A D gene is named only where the DNA matches it firmly. The size of a clone is reported for some rows only, either as once, few or many, or as a class for expanded clones.

CASSLGTSGSPDTQYF	TGCGCCAGCAGCCTAGGGACTAGCGGGAGCCCGGATACGCAGTATTTT	TRBD2	TRBV5-1	.	TRBJ2-3
CASTALGGGGEQYF	TGTGCTAGCACCGCCCTTGGCGGGGGTGGCGAGCAGTACTTC	TRBD2	TRBV27	.	TRBJ2-7
CASSYRGNSNQPQHF	TGTGCCAGCAGTTACAGGGGAAATAGCAATCAGCCCCAGCATTTT	.	TRBV6-5	.	TRBJ1-5
CASRDREPKQYF	TGTGCCAGCCGGGACAGGGAGCCCAAGCAGTACTTC	TRBD1	TRBV2	.	TRBJ2-7
CASSSQGTYEQYF	TGTGCCAGTAGTTCACAGGGGACCTACGAGCAGTACTTC	TRBD1	TRBV19	.	TRBJ2-7
CASSYGQVGYHEQYF	TGTGCCAGCAGTTACGGACAGGTTGGCTACCACGAGCAGTACTTC	TRBD1	TRBV6-2/TRBV6-3	.	TRBJ2-7
CASSEGEETQYF	TGTGCCAGCAGTGAGGGGGAAGAGACCCAGTACTTC	.	TRBV11-3	few	TRBJ2-5
CASSEPQAGPVF	TGTGCCAGCAGTGAGCCCCAGGCGGGACCCGTCTTC	.	TRBV25-1	few	TRBJ2-1
CATSDLGLAGGWDTGELFF	TGTGCCACCAGTGATCTCGGACTAGCGGGAGGGTGGGACACCGGGGAGCTGTTTTTT	TRBD2	TRBV24-1	.	TRBJ2-2
CASSSTARYGYTF	TGTGCCAGCAGTTCGACAGCTAGGTATGGCTACACCTTC	.	TRBV6-2/TRBV6-3	.	TRBJ1-2
CSARTHRGGGEQYF	TGCAGTGCTAGAACCCACAGGGGAGGAGGCGAGCAGTACTTC	.	TRBV20-1	.	TRBJ2-7
CASSDRGQLNSPLHF	TGTGCCAGCAGTGACCGCGGACAGCTTAATTCACCCCTCCACTTT	.	TRBV6-4	.	TRBJ1-6
CASSPRGGVVDEQFF	TGTGCCAGCAGCCCCCGCGGGGGTGTGGTTGATGAGCAGTTCTTC	TRBD2	TRBV7-9	once	TRBJ2-1
CASATSASGRASEQYF	TGTGCCAGCGCTACGTCCGCTAGCGGGAGGGCTAGTGAGCAGTACTTC	TRBD2	TRBV7-2	.	TRBJ2-7
CASRATSYGQYF	TGTGCCAGCAGGGCAACCTCCTACGGGCAGTACTTC	.	TRBV2	.	TRBJ2-7
CASSPLTSGTYNEQFF	TGTGCCAGCTCACCGTTAACTAGCGGTACCTACAATGAGCAGTTCTTC	TRBD2	TRBV18	.	TRBJ2-1
CASSRTGGVQPQHF	TGTGCCAGCAGTCGGACAGGAGGAGTTCAGCCCCAGCATTTT	TRBD1	TRBV2	.	TRBJ1-5
CASSWGLSSTDTQYF	TGTGCCAGCAGTTGGGGGTTGTCCTCCACAGATACGCAGTATTTT	.	TRBV2	few	TRBJ2-3
CASSEQGQGPYEQYF	TGTGCCAGCAGTGAACAGGGACAGGGTCCCTACGAGCAGTACTTC	TRBD1	TRBV2	few	TRBJ2-7
CASGGRNQPQHF	TGTGCGAGCGGGGGAAGAAATCAGCCCCAGCATTTT	.	TRBV2	.	TRBJ1-5
CASSFPQTGASYGYTF	TGTGCCAGCAGTTTCCCGCAGACAGGGGCGAGCTATGGCTACACCTTC	TRBD1	TRBV28	.	TRBJ1-2
CASSSHMDNSPLHF	TGTGCCAGCAGTTCCCATATGGATAATTCACCCCTCCACTTT	.	TRBV6-5	.	TRBJ1-6
CASSADRSSNQPQHF	TGTGCCAGCAGCGCGGACAGAAGTAGCAATCAGCCCCAGCATTTT	.	TRBV2	few	TRBJ1-5
CSARLARNTEAFF	TGCAGTGCTAGACTCGCGAGGAACACTGAAGCTTTCTTT	.	TRBV20-1	.	TRBJ1-1
CSASPQEGAYNEQFF	TGCAGTGCTTCGCCGCAGGAGGGTGCCTACAATGAGCAGTTCTTC	.	TRBV20-1	.	TRBJ2-1
CASSKTGELRQFF	TGTGCCAGCAGTAAAACAGGGGAATTAAGACAGTTCTTC	TRBD1	TRBV12-3/TRBV12-4	once	TRBJ2-1
CASSPPGTSEQFF	TGTGCCAGCAGCCCCCCCGGGACAAGTGAGCAGTTCTTC	.	TRBV7-3	.	TRBJ2-1
CSARLVAVGDSPLHF	TGCAGTGCTAGATTGGTAGCAGTCGGCGATTCACCCCTCCACTTT	.	TRBV20-1	.	TRBJ1-6
CSARPGGLGGELFF	TGCAGTGCTAGACCAGGGGGCTTGGGCGGGGAGCTGTTTTTT	TRBD1	TRBV20-1	.	TRBJ2-2
CASSELPKQPQHF	TGCGCCAGCAGCGAACTACCGAAACAGCCCCAGCATTTT	.	TRBV5-1	.	TRBJ1-5
CASSPPPTGNYGYTF	TGTGCCAGCAGCCCCCCACCGACAGGGAACTATGGCTACACCTTC	TRBD1	TRBV5-4	.	TRBJ1-2
CASSQDTGGLTGNQPQHF	TGCGCCAGCAGCCAGGATACAGGGGGCCTCACTGGCAATCAGCCCCAGCATTTT	TRBD1	TRBV4-3	few	TRBJ1-5
CSATRTGDDQPQHF	TGCAGTGCTACGCGGACAGGGGATGATCAGCCCCAGCATTTT	TRBD1	TRBV20-1	.	TRBJ1-5
CASSLGEETQYF	TGTGCCAGCAGCTTAGGTGAAGAGACCCAGTACTTC	.	TRBV11-3	large	TRBJ2-5
CASTSTPGGTDTQYF	TGTGCCAGCACCAGTACTCCGGGGGGCACAGATACGCAGTATTTT	.	TRBV12-3/TRBV12-4	.	TRBJ2-3
CASSYFIDRGSAFF	TGTGCCAGCAGTTACTTCATCGACAGGGGCTCAGCTTTCTTT	TRBD1	TRBV6-5	.	TRBJ1-1
CSALPRGGHQETQYF	TGCAGTGCGCTACCGAGGGGGGGACACCAAGAGACCCAGTACTTC	.	TRBV20-1	few	TRBJ2-5
CASSYSMLLDTDTQYF	TGTGCCAGCAGTTACTCGATGTTGTTGGACACAGATACGCAGTATTTT	.	TRBV6-5	.	TRBJ2-3
CATRLAGGETQYF	TGTGCCACCCGACTAGCGGGAGGGGAGACCCAGTACTTC	TRBD2	TRBV27	.	TRBJ2-5
CASSFSQNTEAFF	TGTGCCAGCAGTTTCTCACAGAACACTGAAGCTTTCTTT	.	TRBV6-5	.	TRBJ1-1
CSAPTSGASFEQYF	TGCAGTGCCCCTACTAGCGGCGCGTCCTTCGAGCAGTACTTC	TRBD2	TRBV20-1	few	TRBJ2-7
CASSQSGMGVTQYF	TGTGCCAGTAGTCAGAGCGGCATGGGCGTGACCCAGTACTTC	.	TRBV19	.	TRBJ2-5
CASSERLGNAYQETQYF	TGTGCCAGCAGTGAAAGACTAGGGAACGCGTACCAAGAGACCCAGTACTTC	.	TRBV2	.	TRBJ2-5
CASSLAGWVGDSPLHF	TGCGCCAGCAGCTTGGCCGGGTGGGTTGGTGATTCACCCCTCCACTTT	.	TRBV5-1	.	TRBJ1-6
CASSYSWGSTSYEQYF	TGTGCCAGCAGTTACTCCTGGGGATCCACCTCCTACGAGCAGTACTTC	.	TRBV6-5	.	TRBJ2-7